Below are 6 T cell receptor beta chains sequenced from a single sample in a study of cytomegalovirus exposure and HLA in healthy donors. The study ran its PCR with 60 Vbeta and 13 Jbeta primers. TCRdb's copy holds only in-frame clones and misses some; the assay was immunoSEQ multiplex PCR. The table has fewer than 150,000 clones, roughly 80% seen once. Sample: PBMCs. The receptors stem from a woman aged 50 to 60 in good health and CMV-seronegative.

This sequence joins TRBV4-1 and TRBJ1-6; D not resolved. The CDR3 is 16 residues long. The germline V gene encodes CDR1 MGHRA and CDR2 YSYEKL. V was clipped by 3 bases and J by 5 bases, with 14 bases between them. The chain's CDR3 is CASSHLRGADNSPLHF. Here the CDR3 DNA reads TGCGCCAGCAGCCATCTTCGGGGAGCAGATAATTCACCCCTCCACTTT.

J is TRBJ1-2 and V is TRBV7-9; D remains unclear. CDR1 and CDR2 (germline): SEHNR, FQNEAQ (reference sequence). Trimming left V 0 bases short and J 6 bases short, with 8 bases between. The CDR3 contains 13 residues. CDR3 DNA: TGTGCCAGCAGCTTAGCGCACGGTAATGGCTACACCTTC. It encodes CASSLAHGNGYTF.

The V gene is TRBV6-6, the J gene TRBJ1-1; 9 bases line up with TRBD1. CDR1 is MNHNY, CDR2 SVGAGI, per germline (reference sequence). The CDR3 sequence is 15 residues long. Losses at the gene ends were 5 bases for V and 0 bases for J; bases not matched to a gene: 4. Written as DNA, the CDR3 is TGTGCCAGCAGTCTCGACAGGGGGGTGAACACTGAAGCTTTCTTT. Residues: CASSLDRGVNTEAFF.

The chain couples TRBV6-1 to TRBJ2-5, with a possible D match to TRBD2 (5 bases). CDR1 and CDR2 from the germline V gene are MNHNS and SASEGT. The V and J ends lost 6 bases and 2 bases respectively, with 16 bases between them. The CDR3 extends over 15 amino acids. The CDR3 loop reads CASRRRTGSQETQYF. The CDR3 coding sequence is TGTGCCAGCAGGAGGAGAACGGGGTCACAAGAGACCCAGTACTTC.

The V and J genes are TRBV6-1 and TRBJ1-1; 8 bases line up with TRBD1. The V segment lost 7 bases and the J segment 0 bases; nucleotides outside the gene matches: 4. The CDR3 totals 14 residues. Per germline, CDR1 MNHNS and CDR2 SASEGT. The chain's CDR3 is CASKQGAMNTEAFF. The CDR3 nucleotides read TGTGCCAGCAAGCAGGGGGCTATGAACACTGAAGCTTTCTTT.

This CDR3 reads CASSQAQLNQETQYF. CDR3 DNA sequence: TGTGCCAGCAGCCAAGCGCAGTTAAACCAAGAGACCCAGTACTTC. J is TRBJ2-5 and V is TRBV4-2; D is undetermined. The CDR3 contains 15 residues. The V end was cut by 1 base, the J end by 0 bases, with 9 bases between. Germline V gene sequence: CDR1 LGHNA, CDR2 YNFKEQ.